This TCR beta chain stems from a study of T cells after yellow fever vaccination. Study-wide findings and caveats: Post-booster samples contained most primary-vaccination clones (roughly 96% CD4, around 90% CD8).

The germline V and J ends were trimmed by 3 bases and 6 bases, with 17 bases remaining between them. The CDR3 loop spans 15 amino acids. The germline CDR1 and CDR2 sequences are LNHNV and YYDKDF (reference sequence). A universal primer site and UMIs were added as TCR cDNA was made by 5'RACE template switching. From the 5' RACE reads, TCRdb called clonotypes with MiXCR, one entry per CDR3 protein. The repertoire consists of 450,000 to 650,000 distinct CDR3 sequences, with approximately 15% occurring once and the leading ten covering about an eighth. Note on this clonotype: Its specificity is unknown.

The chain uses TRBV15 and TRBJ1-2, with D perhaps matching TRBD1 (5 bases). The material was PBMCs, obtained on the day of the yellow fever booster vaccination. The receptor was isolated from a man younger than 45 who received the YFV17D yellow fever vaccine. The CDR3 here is CATSSFRGGPHGYTF. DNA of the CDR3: TGTGCCACCAGCAGTTTCCGGGGGGGTCCTCATGGCTACACCTTC.